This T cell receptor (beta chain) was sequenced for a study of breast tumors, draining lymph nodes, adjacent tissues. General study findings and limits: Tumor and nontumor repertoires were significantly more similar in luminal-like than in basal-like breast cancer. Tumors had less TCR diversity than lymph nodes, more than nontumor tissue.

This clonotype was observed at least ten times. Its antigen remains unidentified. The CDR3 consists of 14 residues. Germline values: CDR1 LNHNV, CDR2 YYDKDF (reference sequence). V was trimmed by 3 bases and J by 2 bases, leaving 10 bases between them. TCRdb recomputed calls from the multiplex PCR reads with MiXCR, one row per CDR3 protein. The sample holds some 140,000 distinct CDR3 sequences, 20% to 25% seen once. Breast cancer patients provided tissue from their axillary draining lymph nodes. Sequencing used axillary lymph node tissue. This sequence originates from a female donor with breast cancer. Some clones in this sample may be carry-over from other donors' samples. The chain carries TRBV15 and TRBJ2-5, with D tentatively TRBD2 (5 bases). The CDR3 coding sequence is TGTGCCACCAGCAGGCCAAGCGGACAAGAGACCCAGTACTTC. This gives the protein CATSRPSGQETQYF.